There are a few counts of the clone carrying this T cell receptor beta chain. This entry is derived from a study of technical replicates of blood from several donors. This CDR3 is built from 13 residues. V lost 6 bases, J lost 9 bases, and 7 bases stayed unmatched. From germline, CDR1 is LNHDA and CDR2 SQIVND (reference sequence). Method: immunoSEQ multiplex PCR; TCRdb's copy keeps in-frame clones and lacks some. Counted here are some 80,000 clones, 92% occurring once; the ten biggest clones make up about 0.26%. This clonotype was obtained from a human donor in good health. V is TRBV19 and J is TRBJ1-5; 8 bases map to TRBD1. Material: T cells isolated from PBMCs. The CDR3 sequence is CASSLGQGRPQHF. In DNA form, the CDR3 reads TGTGCCAGTAGCCTCGGACAGGGCCGGCCCCAGCATTTT.